These T cell receptor beta chains were read from a single sample in a study of T cell repertoires in cytomegalovirus infection. TCRdb itself ran the reads through MiXCR, one entry per CDR3 protein. The table has 97,000 or so distinct CDR3 sequences, 16% seen once. Sequencing was performed on PBMCs. The origin of the receptors is a human donor in good health (CMV status not recorded). Some clones in this sample may be carry-over from other donors' samples. Each CDR3 is given with its conserved first and last residue. D genes are given only for firm matches. Clone size is given for some rows only: seen once, a few or many times, or a class if the clone is expanded.

clone_size j_call v_call d_call cdr3_nt cdr3_aa
NA TRBJ1-5 TRBV28 NA TGTGCCAGCAGCATCGGTTTCGGTAATCAGCCCCAGCATTTT CASSIGFGNQPQHF
NA TRBJ2-1 TRBV7-2 TRBD2 TGTGCCAGCAGCCCTAGCGGGGGGGGACTAAATGAGCAGTTCTTC CASSPSGGGLNEQFF
few TRBJ1-2 TRBV15 NA TGTGCCACCAGCAGATCGTTTGGTGAGGGCTACACCTTC CATSRSFGEGYTF
NA TRBJ2-7 TRBV5-1 TRBD2 TGCGCCAGCAGCTTGGGGGGGGGCGAGCAGTACTTC CASSLGGGEQYF
many TRBJ1-2 TRBV7-2 NA TGTGCCAGCAGCTTATTATCTGGGGTTGGCTACACCTTC CASSLLSGVGYTF
NA TRBJ1-1 TRBV30 NA TGTGCCTGGAGTGTCGACGGATTTAACACTGAAGCTTTCTTT CAWSVDGFNTEAFF
many TRBJ2-5 TRBV14 NA TGTGCCAGCAGCTCCCGGAGGCGGCTCCAAGAGACCCAGTACTTC CASSSRRRLQETQYF
NA TRBJ2-1 TRBV14 NA TGTGCCAGCAGCCGACCGACAGCCTCCTACAATGAGCAGTTCTTC CASSRPTASYNEQFF
NA TRBJ1-6 TRBV4-1 NA TGCGCCAGCAGCCAACCGAGTCGTGGGCGGAATTCACCCCTCCACTTT CASSQPSRGRNSPLHF
NA TRBJ1-2 TRBV4-1 TRBD1 TGCGCCAGCAGCCAAGAACAGGGGATTGGGTATGGCTACACCTTC CASSQEQGIGYGYTF
NA TRBJ1-6 TRBV30 NA TGTGCCTGGAGTGTCGGACTGAACTATAATTCACCCCTCCACTTT CAWSVGLNYNSPLHF
NA TRBJ1-2 TRBV29-1 NA TGCAGCGTTGATCCCCGGGCCCCGGGTGGCTACACCTTC CSVDPRAPGGYTF
NA TRBJ2-1 TRBV19 TRBD2 TGTGCCAGTAGTAGTGGGGCTAGCGGGGTACTTGCGCAGTTCTTC CASSSGASGVLAQFF
many TRBJ2-7 TRBV7-2 TRBD1 TGTGCCAGCAGCAAACCCCCGGGACAGGTGGACTACGAGCAGTACTTC CASSKPPGQVDYEQYF
many TRBJ2-1 TRBV20-1 NA TGCAGTGCTAGAGACCAGGACAGTTACAATGAGCAGTTCTTC CSARDQDSYNEQFF
many TRBJ2-2 TRBV7-3 NA TGTGCCAGCAGCTTCAGGGGCGACAAGCTGTTTTTT CASSFRGDKLFF
few TRBJ1-1 TRBV5-4 NA TGTGCCAGCAGCTTGGAAGAGGGCAGGGCTGAAGCTTTCTTT CASSLEEGRAEAFF
many TRBJ2-7 TRBV7-2 NA TGTGCCAGCAGCTTAGTTGACGGGGGTAGTTACGAGCAGTACTTC CASSLVDGGSYEQYF
many TRBJ1-1 TRBV7-8 NA TGTGCCAGCAGCTTGGAGAGGGTCCCGGGCACTGAAGCTTTCTTT CASSLERVPGTEAFF
NA TRBJ1-5 TRBV3-1 NA TGTGCCAGCAGCCAAGGGGGGGTTCAGCCCCAGCATTTT CASSQGGVQPQHF
NA TRBJ1-5 TRBV10-3 NA TGTGCCATCAAGGGGGGGAGCAATCAGCCCCAGCATTTT CAIKGGSNQPQHF
NA TRBJ1-3 TRBV28 NA TGTGCCAGCAGTTTGCGGCCGAGCTCTGGAAACACCATATATTTT CASSLRPSSGNTIYF
many TRBJ2-3 TRBV7-2 TRBD2 TGTGCCAGCAGCTTAATGGCGGGGGGTCAGGAGGATACGCAGTATTTT CASSLMAGGQEDTQYF
many TRBJ2-7 TRBV6-6 TRBD2 TGTGCCAGCAGAAGGGGACTAGCGGTCGACTACGAGCAGTACTTC CASRRGLAVDYEQYF
few TRBJ2-3 TRBV6-1 NA TGTGCCAGCAGTGAACACGGAGGAAGAGGCAGGGTAGGCACAGATACGCAGTATTTT CASSEHGGRGRVGTDTQYF
many TRBJ1-1 TRBV5-1 TRBD1 TGCGCCAGCAGCGGGGGACAGGGGGGCACTGAAGCTTTCTTT CASSGGQGGTEAFF
NA TRBJ2-1 TRBV13 TRBD2 TGTGCCAGCAGCTTCTTGTCGCGGCGGGGGGACGAGCAGTTCTTC CASSFLSRRGDEQFF
NA TRBJ2-1 TRBV2 TRBD2 TGTGCCAGCAATAGCGGGGGTCCGCGGAGTGAGCAGTTCTTC CASNSGGPRSEQFF
NA TRBJ2-1 TRBV6-2/TRBV6-3 TRBD1 TGTGCCAGCAGAGGACAGGGGTTGAATTCCTACAATGAGCAGTTCTTC CASRGQGLNSYNEQFF
few TRBJ1-5 TRBV19 TRBD1 TGTGCCAGTAGGTTAACAGGGGTAGGTCAGCCCCAGCATTTT CASRLTGVGQPQHF
many TRBJ2-1 TRBV19 NA TGTGCCAGTAGTATAATTGGTGAAGAGGTAGGAGTGCAGTTCTTC CASSIIGEEVGVQFF
medium-sized TRBJ2-7 TRBV7-3 TRBD1 TGTGCCAGCAGCCCGGGCGGGACAGGGAGTTACGAGCAGTACTTC CASSPGGTGSYEQYF
NA TRBJ2-7 TRBV20-1 NA TGCAGTGCTAGGGAGGAAGGGCCCTACGAGCAGTACTTC CSAREEGPYEQYF
NA TRBJ1-1 TRBV28 TRBD1 TGTGCCAGCAGTTCAACAGGGGACCTAATGAACACTGAAGCTTTCTTT CASSSTGDLMNTEAFF
few TRBJ2-3 TRBV7-9 TRBD1 TGTGCCAGCAGCTTTGGGACAGGGACAGATACGCAGTATTTT CASSFGTGTDTQYF
NA TRBJ2-7 TRBV6-2/TRBV6-3 TRBD2 TGTGCCAGCAGTACGACTAGCGGAACTTACGAGCAGTACTTC CASSTTSGTYEQYF
few TRBJ2-3 TRBV7-8 TRBD2 TGTGCCAGCAAACAGCGGGGGGGCGCAGATACGCAGTATTTT CASKQRGGADTQYF
NA TRBJ2-2 TRBV5-1 TRBD2 TGCGCCAGCAGCCCCCGACTAGCGAGCGGGGAGCTGTTTTTT CASSPRLASGELFF
NA TRBJ1-1 TRBV30 NA TGTGCCTGGAGTGAATATAACACTGAAGCTTTCTTT CAWSEYNTEAFF
many TRBJ1-1 TRBV7-2 NA TGTGCCAGCAGCTTAGATCGACAGGTCTTGGCTTTCTTT CASSLDRQVLAFF
NA TRBJ1-5 TRBV25-1 NA TGTGCCAGCAGTGAATATGAAGGGGATCAGCCCCAGCATTTT CASSEYEGDQPQHF
few TRBJ2-1 TRBV2 NA TGTGCCAGCGGGGTGAACAATGAGCAGTTCTTC CASGVNNEQFF
many TRBJ2-5 TRBV7-9 TRBD2 TGTGCCAGCAGCTTACTAGCGGGGGCCCAAGAGACCCAGTACTTC CASSLLAGAQETQYF
few TRBJ2-2 TRBV9 TRBD1 TGTGCCAGCAGCGTAGATCGGGACAGCCTCACCGGGGAGCTGTTTTTT CASSVDRDSLTGELFF
few TRBJ1-3 TRBV20-1 TRBD1 TGCAGTGCAGACCCGGGACAGGGAGGAAACACCATATATTTT CSADPGQGGNTIYF
many TRBJ2-7 TRBV6-2/TRBV6-3 NA TGTGCCAGCAGCCGTTCCCTCTCCTACGAGCAGTACTTC CASSRSLSYEQYF
few TRBJ2-7 TRBV29-1 TRBD1 TGCAGCGTTGGGACTAACAGGGGGTCCTACGAGCAGTACTTC CSVGTNRGSYEQYF
once TRBJ2-1 TRBV7-9 TRBD1 TGTGCCAGCAGCCCCCTCGGACAGGGGATTTACAATGAGCAGTTCTTC CASSPLGQGIYNEQFF
few TRBJ2-5 TRBV18 TRBD2 TGTGCCAGCTCACCGGAATACAGCGGGGGCCAAGAGACCCAGTACTTC CASSPEYSGGQETQYF
NA TRBJ2-7 TRBV30 NA TGTGCCTGGAGTGGCGGATACTACGAGCAGTACTTC CAWSGGYYEQYF
NA TRBJ2-5 TRBV11-2 TRBD1 TGTGCCAGCAGCTCCCAACAGGGGGTGAACCAGTACTTC CASSSQQGVNQYF
NA TRBJ1-5 TRBV12-3/TRBV12-4 NA TGTGCCAGCAGAGCGGGGAGCAATCAGCCCCAGCATTTT CASRAGSNQPQHF
few TRBJ1-1 TRBV7-2 NA TGTGCCAGCAGCCATGGGGGGGGAAAAGCTTTCTTT CASSHGGGKAFF
few TRBJ2-1 TRBV19 TRBD2 TGTGCCAGTAGTATAGTAAGGACTAGCGGGGGCGATGAGCAGTTCTTC CASSIVRTSGGDEQFF
few TRBJ2-5 TRBV3-1 NA TGTGCCAGCAGCCAAGATCACGGCCAAGAGACCCAGTACTTC CASSQDHGQETQYF